The present T cell receptor beta chain was sequenced within a study of cytotoxic CD8 clonotypes in ibrutinib-treated CLL. Study information: Within the patient group, 11 were relapsed/refractory and around 15 treatment-naive, and roughly 18 were IGHV unmutated.

The data were produced by immunoSEQ multiplex PCR, yet TCRdb's version contains in-frame clones alone and is incomplete. The sample has about 120,000 clones, over 75% seen once. With regard to this clone: The antigen remains unidentified.

Study observations and caveats: At ibrutinib response, clonality increased, and at progression it declined back toward baseline. Baseline values of clonality outstripped age-matched healthy donors and followed circulating CD8+ T-cell counts.

The receptor's source is a human donor with chronic lymphocytic leukemia. Material: PBMCs, obtained after 24 months of ibrutinib treatment.

CDR3 coding DNA: TGTGCCAGCGGTCAAACGGACACCGGGGAGCTGTTTTTT. Translation: CASGQTDTGELFF. V gene TRBV2 combines with J gene TRBJ2-2; the D is unclear. Germline V gives CDR1 SNHLY, CDR2 FYNNEI. V was shortened by 8 bases and J by 3 bases, with 10 bases between the two germline ends. The CDR3 spans 13 residues. Supplemented by reference TRBV2 and TRBJ2-2, the full variable domain reads EPEVTQTPSHQVTQMGQEVILRCVPISNHLYFYWYRQILGQKVEFLVSFYNNEISEKSEIFDDQFSVERPDGSNFTLKIRSTKLEDSAMYFCASGQTDTGELFFGEGSRLTVL.